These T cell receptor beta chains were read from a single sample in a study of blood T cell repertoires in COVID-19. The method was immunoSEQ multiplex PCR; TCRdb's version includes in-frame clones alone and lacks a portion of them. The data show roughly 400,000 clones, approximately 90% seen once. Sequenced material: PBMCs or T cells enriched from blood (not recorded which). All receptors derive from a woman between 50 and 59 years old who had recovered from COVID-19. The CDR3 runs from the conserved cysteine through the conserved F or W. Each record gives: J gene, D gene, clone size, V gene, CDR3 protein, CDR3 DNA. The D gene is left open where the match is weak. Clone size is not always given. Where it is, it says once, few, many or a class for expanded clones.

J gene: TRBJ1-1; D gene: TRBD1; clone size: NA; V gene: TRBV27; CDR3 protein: CASSRGTGGLGTEAFF; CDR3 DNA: TGTGCCAGCAGTCGCGGGACAGGGGGCTTGGGGACTGAAGCTTTCTTT
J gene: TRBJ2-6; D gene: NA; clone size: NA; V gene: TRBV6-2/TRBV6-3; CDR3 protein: CASSYPASSGANVLTF; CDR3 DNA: TGTGCCAGCAGTTATCCCGCGAGCTCTGGGGCCAACGTCCTGACTTTC
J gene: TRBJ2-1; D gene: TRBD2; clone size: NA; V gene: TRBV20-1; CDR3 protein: CSASNSGKYNEQFF; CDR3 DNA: TGCAGTGCTAGTAATAGCGGGAAGTACAATGAGCAGTTCTTC
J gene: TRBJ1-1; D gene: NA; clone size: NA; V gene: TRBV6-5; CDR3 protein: CASRPGGEHVSAFF; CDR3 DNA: TGTGCCAGCAGACCCGGCGGAGAACACGTATCAGCTTTCTTT
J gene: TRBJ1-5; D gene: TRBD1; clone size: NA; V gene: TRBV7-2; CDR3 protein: CASSATGGNQPQHF; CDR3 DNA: TGTGCCAGCAGCGCAACAGGGGGCAATCAGCCCCAGCATTTT
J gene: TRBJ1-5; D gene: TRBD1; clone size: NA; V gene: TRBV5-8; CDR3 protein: CASSPDRDQPQHF; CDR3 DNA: TGTGCCAGCAGCCCGGACAGGGATCAGCCCCAGCATTTT
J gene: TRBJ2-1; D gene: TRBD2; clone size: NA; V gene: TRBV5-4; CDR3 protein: CASSYGGSSYNEQFF; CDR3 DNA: TGTGCCAGCAGCTACGGGGGGAGCTCCTACAATGAGCAGTTCTTC
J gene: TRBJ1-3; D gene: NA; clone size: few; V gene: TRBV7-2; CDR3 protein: CASSLGGFSGNTIYF; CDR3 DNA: TGTGCCAGCAGCTTAGGAGGTTTCTCTGGAAACACCATATATTTT
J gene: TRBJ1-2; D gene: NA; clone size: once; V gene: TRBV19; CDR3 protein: CASSNLLSFNYGYTF; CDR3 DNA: TGTGCCAGTAGTAACCTCCTATCGTTTAACTATGGCTACACCTTC
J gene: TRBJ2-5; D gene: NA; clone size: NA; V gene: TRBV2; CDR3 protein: CASMADPRGTQYF; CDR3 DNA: TGTGCCAGCATGGCGGACCCCAGGGGGACCCAGTACTTC
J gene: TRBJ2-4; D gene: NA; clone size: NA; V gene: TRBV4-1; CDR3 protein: CASSQVGELAKNIQYF; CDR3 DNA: TGCGCCAGCAGCCAAGTCGGGGAGCTAGCCAAAAACATTCAGTACTTC
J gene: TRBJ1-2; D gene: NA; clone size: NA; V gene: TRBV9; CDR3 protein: CASSVDGTPFYGYTF; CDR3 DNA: TGTGCCAGCAGCGTAGACGGGACTCCTTTCTATGGCTACACCTTC
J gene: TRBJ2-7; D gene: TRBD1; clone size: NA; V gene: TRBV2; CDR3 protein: CASRGDRGLPYEQYF; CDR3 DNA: TGTGCCAGCAGGGGGGACAGGGGTCTTCCCTACGAGCAGTACTTC
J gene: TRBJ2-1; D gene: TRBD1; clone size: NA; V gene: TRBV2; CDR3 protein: CASTDRATGEQFF; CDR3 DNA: TGTGCCAGCACGGACAGGGCAACCGGTGAGCAGTTCTTC
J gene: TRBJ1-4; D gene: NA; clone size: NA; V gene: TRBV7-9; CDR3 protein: CASSLSLENEKLFF; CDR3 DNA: TGTGCCAGCAGCTTATCCCTCGAGAATGAAAAACTGTTTTTT
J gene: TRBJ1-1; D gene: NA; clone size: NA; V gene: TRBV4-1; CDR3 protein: CASSQDNRAVEAFF; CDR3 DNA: TGCGCCAGCAGCCAAGATAACAGGGCTGTCGAAGCTTTCTTT
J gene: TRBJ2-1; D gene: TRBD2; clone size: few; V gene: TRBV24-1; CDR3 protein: CATSDTSSGTRGEQFF; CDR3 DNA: TGTGCCACCAGTGACACCAGCTCCGGGACTAGGGGGGAGCAGTTCTTC
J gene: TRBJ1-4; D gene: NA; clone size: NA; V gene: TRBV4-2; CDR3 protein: CASSQDLRGQNEKLFF; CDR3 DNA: TGTGCCAGCAGCCAAGATCTGAGAGGACAAAATGAAAAACTGTTTTTT
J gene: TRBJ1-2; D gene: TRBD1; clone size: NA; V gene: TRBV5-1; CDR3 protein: CASSTTGNYGYTF; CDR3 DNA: TGCGCCAGCAGCACGACAGGGAACTATGGCTACACCTTC
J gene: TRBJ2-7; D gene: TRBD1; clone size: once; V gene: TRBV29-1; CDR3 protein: CSVSGGQGGARRSYF; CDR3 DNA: TGCAGCGTTTCAGGGGGACAGGGGGGCGCGAGGAGGTCCTACTTC
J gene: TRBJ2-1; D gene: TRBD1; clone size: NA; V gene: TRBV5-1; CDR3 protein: CASSLLGQGLNEQFF; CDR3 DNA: TGCGCCAGCAGCTTGTTGGGACAGGGACTCAATGAGCAGTTCTTC
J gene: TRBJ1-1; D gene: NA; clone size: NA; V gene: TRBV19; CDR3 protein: CASSLGGWTEAFF; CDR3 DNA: TGTGCCAGTAGTTTGGGAGGGTGGACTGAAGCTTTCTTT
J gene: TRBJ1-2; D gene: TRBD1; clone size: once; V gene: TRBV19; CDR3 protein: CASSRMTGNAYGYTF; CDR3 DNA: TGTGCCAGTAGTCGGATGACAGGGAATGCCTATGGCTACACCTTC
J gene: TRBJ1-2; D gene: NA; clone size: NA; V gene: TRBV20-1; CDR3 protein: CSAREGQGYTF; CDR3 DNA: TGCAGTGCTAGAGAGGGGCAGGGCTACACCTTC
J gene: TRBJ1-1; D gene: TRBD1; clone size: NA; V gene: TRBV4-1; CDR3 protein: CASSPTPLYRQGITEAFF; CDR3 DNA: TGCGCCAGCAGCCCCACACCCCTATACCGACAGGGTATCACTGAAGCTTTCTTT
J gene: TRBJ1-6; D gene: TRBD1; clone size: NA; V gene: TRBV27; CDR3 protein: CASSFRGPNSPLHF; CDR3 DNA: TGTGCCAGCAGTTTCAGGGGGCCTAATTCACCCCTCCACTTT
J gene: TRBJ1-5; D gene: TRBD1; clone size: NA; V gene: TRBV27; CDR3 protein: CASSSWQGASQPQHF; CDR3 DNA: TGTGCCAGCAGTTCTTGGCAGGGGGCGAGTCAGCCCCAGCATTTT
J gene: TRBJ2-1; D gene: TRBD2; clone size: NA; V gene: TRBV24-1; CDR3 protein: CATSDRTSGSEGEQFF; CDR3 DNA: TGTGCCACCAGTGATCGGACTAGCGGGTCTGAAGGTGAGCAGTTCTTC
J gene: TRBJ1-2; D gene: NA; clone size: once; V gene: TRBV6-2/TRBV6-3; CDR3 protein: CASSYLTKEIGYTF; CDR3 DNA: TGTGCCAGCAGTTACCTGACCAAGGAGATTGGCTACACCTTC
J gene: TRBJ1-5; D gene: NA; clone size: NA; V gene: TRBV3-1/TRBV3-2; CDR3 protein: CASSHGGQPQHF; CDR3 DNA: TGTGCCAGCAGCCATGGGGGGCAGCCCCAGCATTTT
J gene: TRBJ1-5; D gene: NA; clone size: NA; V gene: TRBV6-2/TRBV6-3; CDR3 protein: CASSPPRGYSNQPQHF; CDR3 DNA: TGTGCCAGCAGTCCCCCGAGGGGGTATAGCAATCAGCCCCAGCATTTT
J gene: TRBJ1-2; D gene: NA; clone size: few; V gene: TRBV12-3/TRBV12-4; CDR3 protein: CASSFDSTSYTF; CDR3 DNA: TGTGCCAGCAGTTTCGACAGCACATCCTACACCTTC
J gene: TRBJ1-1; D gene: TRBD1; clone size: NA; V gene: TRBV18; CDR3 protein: CASSEGQQNTEAFF; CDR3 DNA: TGTGCCAGCTCAGAGGGACAGCAGAACACTGAAGCTTTCTTT
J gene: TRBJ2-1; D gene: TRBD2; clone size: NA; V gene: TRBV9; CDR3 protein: CASSPGGGREMVKQFF; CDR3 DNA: TGTGCCAGCTCCCCGGGGGGGGGTAGGGAAATGGTGAAGCAGTTCTTC
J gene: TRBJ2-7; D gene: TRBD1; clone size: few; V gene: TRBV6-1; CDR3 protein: CASSAGTGKVFAYEQYF; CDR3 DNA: TGTGCCAGCAGTGCCGGGACAGGGAAAGTTTTTGCCTACGAGCAGTACTTC
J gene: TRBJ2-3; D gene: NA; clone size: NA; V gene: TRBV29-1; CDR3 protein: CSGGHDTQYF; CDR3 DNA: TGCAGCGGTGGACACGATACGCAGTATTTT
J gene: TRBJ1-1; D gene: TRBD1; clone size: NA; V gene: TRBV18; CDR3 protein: CASSHLGQGGTEAFF; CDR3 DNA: TGTGCCAGCTCACACCTAGGACAGGGCGGGACTGAAGCTTTCTTT
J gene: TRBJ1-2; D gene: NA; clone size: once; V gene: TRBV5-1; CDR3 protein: CASSLQAGENYGYTF; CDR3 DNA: TGCGCCAGCAGCTTGCAGGCGGGGGAAAACTATGGCTACACCTTC
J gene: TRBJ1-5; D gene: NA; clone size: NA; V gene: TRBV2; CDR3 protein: CASSEAATQPQHF; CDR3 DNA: TGTGCCAGCAGTGAAGCGGCCACCCAGCCCCAGCATTTT